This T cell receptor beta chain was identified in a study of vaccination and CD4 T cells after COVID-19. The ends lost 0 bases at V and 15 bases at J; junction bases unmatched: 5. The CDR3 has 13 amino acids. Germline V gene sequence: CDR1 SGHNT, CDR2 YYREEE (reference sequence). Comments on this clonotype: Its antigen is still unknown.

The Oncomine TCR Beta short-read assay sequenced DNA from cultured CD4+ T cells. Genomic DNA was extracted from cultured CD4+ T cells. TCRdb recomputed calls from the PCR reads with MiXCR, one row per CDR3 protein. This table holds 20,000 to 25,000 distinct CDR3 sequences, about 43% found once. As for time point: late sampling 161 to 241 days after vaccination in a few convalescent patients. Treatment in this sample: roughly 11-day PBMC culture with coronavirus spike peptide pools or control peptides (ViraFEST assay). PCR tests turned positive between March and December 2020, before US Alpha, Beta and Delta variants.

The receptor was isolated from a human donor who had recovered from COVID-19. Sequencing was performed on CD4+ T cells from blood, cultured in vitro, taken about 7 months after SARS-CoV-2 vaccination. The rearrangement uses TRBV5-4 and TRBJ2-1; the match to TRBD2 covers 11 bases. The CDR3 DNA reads TGTGCCAGCAGCTTGGTACTAGCGGGAGTTCGGTTCTTC. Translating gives CASSLVLAGVRFF.